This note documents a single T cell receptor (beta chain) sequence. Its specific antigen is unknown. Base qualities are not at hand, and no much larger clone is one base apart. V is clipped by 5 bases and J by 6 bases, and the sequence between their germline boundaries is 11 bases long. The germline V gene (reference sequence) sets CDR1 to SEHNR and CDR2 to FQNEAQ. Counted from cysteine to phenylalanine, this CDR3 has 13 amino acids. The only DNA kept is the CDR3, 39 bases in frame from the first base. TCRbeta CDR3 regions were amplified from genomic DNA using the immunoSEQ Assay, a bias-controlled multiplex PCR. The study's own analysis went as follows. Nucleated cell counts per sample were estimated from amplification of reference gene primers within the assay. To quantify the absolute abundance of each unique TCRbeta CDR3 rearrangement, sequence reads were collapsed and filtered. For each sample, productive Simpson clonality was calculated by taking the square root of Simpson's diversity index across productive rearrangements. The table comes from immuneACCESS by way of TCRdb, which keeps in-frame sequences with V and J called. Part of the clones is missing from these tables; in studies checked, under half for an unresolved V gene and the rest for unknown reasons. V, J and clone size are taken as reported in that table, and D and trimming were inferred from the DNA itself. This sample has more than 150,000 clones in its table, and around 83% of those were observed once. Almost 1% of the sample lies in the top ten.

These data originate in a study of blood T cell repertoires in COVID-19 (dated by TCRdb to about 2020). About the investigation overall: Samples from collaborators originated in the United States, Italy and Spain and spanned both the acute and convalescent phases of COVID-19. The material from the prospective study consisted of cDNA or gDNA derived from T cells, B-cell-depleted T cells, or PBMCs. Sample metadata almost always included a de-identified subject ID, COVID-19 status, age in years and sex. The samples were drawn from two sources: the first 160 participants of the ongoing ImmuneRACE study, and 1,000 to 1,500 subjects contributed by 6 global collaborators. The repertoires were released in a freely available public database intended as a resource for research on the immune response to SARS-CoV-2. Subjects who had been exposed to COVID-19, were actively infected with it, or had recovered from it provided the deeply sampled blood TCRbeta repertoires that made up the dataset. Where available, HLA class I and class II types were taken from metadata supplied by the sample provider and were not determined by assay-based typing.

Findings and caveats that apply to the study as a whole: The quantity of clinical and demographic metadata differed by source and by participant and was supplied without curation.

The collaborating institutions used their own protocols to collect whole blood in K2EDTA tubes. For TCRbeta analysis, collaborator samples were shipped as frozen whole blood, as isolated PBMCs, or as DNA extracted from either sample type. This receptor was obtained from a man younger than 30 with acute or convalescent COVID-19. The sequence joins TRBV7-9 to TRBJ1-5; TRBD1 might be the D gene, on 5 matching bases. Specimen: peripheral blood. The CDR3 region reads CASSPGGVQPQHF. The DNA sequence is TGTGCCAGCAGCCCTGGGGGGGTTCAGCCCCAGCATTTT.